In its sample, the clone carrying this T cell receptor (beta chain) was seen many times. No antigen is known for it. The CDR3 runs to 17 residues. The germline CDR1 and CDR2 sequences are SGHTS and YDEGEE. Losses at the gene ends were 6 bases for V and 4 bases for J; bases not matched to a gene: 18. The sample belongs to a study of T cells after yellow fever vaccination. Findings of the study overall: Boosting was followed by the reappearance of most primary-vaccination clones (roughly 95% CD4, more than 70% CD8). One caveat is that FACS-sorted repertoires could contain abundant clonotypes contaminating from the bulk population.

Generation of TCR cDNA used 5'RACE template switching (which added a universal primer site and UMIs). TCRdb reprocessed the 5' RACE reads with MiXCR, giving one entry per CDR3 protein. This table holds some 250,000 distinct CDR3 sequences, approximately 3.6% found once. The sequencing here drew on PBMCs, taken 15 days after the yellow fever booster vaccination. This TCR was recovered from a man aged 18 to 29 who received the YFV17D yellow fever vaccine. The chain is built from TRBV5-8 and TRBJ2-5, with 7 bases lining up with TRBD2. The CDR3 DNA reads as TGTGCCAGCACGAGCCCGGGCCACGGGAGGACCATAGAGACCCAGTACTTC. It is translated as CASTSPGHGRTIETQYF.